The entry below describes one T cell receptor (beta chain). The sample originates from a study of Ad26.COV2.S vaccination and SARS-CoV-2 variants. Turning to the study itself: Enrolled in COV1001, the donor was in the Ad26.COV2.S trial arm, which received the vaccine.

Germline V gives CDR1 MDHEN, CDR2 SYDVKM. V was clipped by 3 bases and J by 7 bases, with 10 bases between them. The CDR3 loop spans 14 amino acids. The table came from immunoSEQ multiplex PCR; TCRdb's copy has only in-frame clones and leaves some out. The table shows about 480,000 clones, with roughly 89% occurring only once. The treatment is: roughly 18 received Ad26.COV2.S at low or high dose, single or two shots; 5 received placebo; per-sample allocation not given. After the first vaccine or placebo injection, samples were drawn on day 63. Immunization relied on an Ad26 vector, which expressed Wuhan-strain SARS-CoV-2 spike.

J is TRBJ1-6 and V is TRBV28, with a weak D call TRBD1 (6 bases). This receptor was identified in a person between 18 and 65 years old who received the Ad26.COV2.S COVID-19 vaccine or a placebo. The sample was peripheral blood, taken in a trial of Ad26.COV2.S vaccine versus placebo. CDR3 residues: CASSFRGSNSPLHF. CDR3 sequence (DNA): TGTGCCAGCAGTTTTAGGGGGTCCAATTCACCCCTCCACTTT.